This TCR beta chain was profiled in a study of beta chain features in type 1 diabetes. Staining for CD45RO/CCR7/CD25/CD127/CD95/CD27 allowed sorting of CD4+ naive, central memory, regulatory and stem cell-like memory cells. Investigators reverse transcribed all isolated RNA, so they sequenced expressed TCRB transcripts. Deep immunoSEQ sequencing covered naive, central memory and regulatory T cell samples. Measured with immunoSEQ multiplex PCR; TCRdb has only the in-frame clones, and not every one. This sample has approximately 730,000 clones, with over 10% found just once. This clone was counted a few times. Its matching antigen is unknown. The CDR3 loop spans 17 amino acids. Broader study findings: Shortening of TCRB CDR3s, moderate but significant, appeared in all four CD4+ subsets of Type 1 diabetes patients. Small HLA sub-analyses could not settle whether HLA shapes TCRB rearrangement.

Sequenced material: naive CD4+ T cells from blood. The V and J genes are TRBV21-1 and TRBJ2-3; the D call of TRBD1 is as the table states it, not checked on the DNA. TRBV21-1 is termed a pseudogene. This receptor was identified in a young man with type 1 diabetes. The CDR3 nucleotides read TGTGCCAGCAGCAAAGAGGCGAGGGACAGGAACACAGATACGCAGTATTTT. It encodes CASSKEARDRNTDTQYF.